This T cell receptor (beta chain) was recovered during a study of shared clonotypes between healthy human individuals (dated by TCRdb to about 2020). Background on the whole study: The cohort included three men and a couple of women between 18 and 49 years of age. Between about 0.8 and 8.9 billion PBMCs per donor were obtained by leukapheresis. For each donor, CD4 naive and CD4 memory were each run on three plates, CD8 naive on two plates, and CD8 memory on one plate. To estimate repertoire size and how much clonotypes are shared between individuals, the study performed deep sequencing of blood TCR repertoires from a few healthy adults. To increase sequencing depth and limit assay-specific biases, TCR repertoire library preparation and sequencing were carried out by different laboratories using diverse techniques. Study-level results and caveats: When a few donors were compared, the shared fraction of clonotypes was roughly 4.8% for naive CD4, 3% to 4% for naive CD8, more than 2% for memory CD4, and 0.4% for memory CD8. Only blood was sampled, and tissue TCR repertoires likely differ from those in blood. Pairwise subsampling indicated that sequencing depth was expected to affect the degree of clonotype sharing among donors. Higher generation probabilities were observed for clonotypes shared by all four sorted-subset donors than for non-shared clonotypes. The small number of donors limited the genetic and exposure-history diversity represented. Incomplete sequencing was indicated by rarefaction of sorted-subset datasets, despite the large sequencing depth. Estimated clonotype richness was generally larger for naive than for memory subsets.

On this clone itself: There is no known antigen for this receptor. Nothing much larger sits one base from this clone, and base qualities are not available.

Looking up the germline V gene yields CDR1 SGHNT and CDR2 YENEEA. The germline ends are 14 bases apart after V is trimmed by 3 bases and J by 8 bases. The cysteine opens and the phenylalanine closes a CDR3 of 14 amino acids. Only the CDR3 portion is preserved as DNA: 42 bases, with reading frame beginning at the first base. Using the deep immunoSEQ assay, multiplex PCR amplified TCR CDR3 regions from genomic DNA. Extracted genomic DNA from each cell subset was spread evenly across all wells of several immunoSEQ 96-well plates, with each plate serving as a replicate. Each replicate PCR for sorted subsets received approximately 200 ng genomic DNA, equal to some 32,000 T cell genomes. Purified libraries were measured with a Qubit 3.0 fluorometer, size-checked on a Bioanalyzer 2100, and measured again with the KAPA Library Quantification kit. A separate single-read 150-cycle Illumina NextSeq 550 flow cell was used to sequence each immunoSEQ 96-well plate. The study's processing was this. Because only junctional sequences without quality scores were contained in the immunoSEQ output, filtering matching that applied to full-length reads could not be performed. Sequences were annotated with PyIR, a Python wrapper for IgBLAST v1.9, and V/J genes and CDR3 were assigned using IMGT germline references. Any read was removed if the V/J assignment was weak (E-value above 1e-6), the CDR3 was missing, or the read contained stop codons, out-of-frame junctions, or ambiguous translated residues. V3J clonotypes were defined as sequences sharing the same inferred V gene, J gene, and CDR3 amino acid sequence. To compute the percentage overlap between repertoires, the number of shared unique clonotypes was divided by the size of the smaller repertoire. Three approaches were used to assess repertoire richness: RTK rarefaction, the Chao1 estimator, and Recon v2.1 estimates of unobserved clonotypes. Generation probabilities were computed with OLGA for all TCRbeta clonotypes obtained by the gDNA method from several donors. Not all clones reach the TCRdb copy of this immuneACCESS table, which keeps in-frame sequences only. Checked studies attribute under half of the gap to unresolved V genes and leave the rest unexplained. V and J calls and clone size are as listed in that table; D and trimming were resolved from the DNA. The table for this sample lists roughly 650,000 clones; about 96% of them were counted only once. The ten biggest clones cover roughly 0.12% of the sample.

CD8 naive samples were CD45RO-negative cells positively selected for CCR7, giving a CD45RA+CCR7+ population that excluded TemRA cells. Donors were healthy HIV-negative adults with no recently reported acute infections or vaccinations. All donors were Caucasian adults living in Nashville, Tennessee, USA. After blood collection by leukapheresis, PBMCs were isolated using Ficoll-Histopaque density gradient centrifugation and then cryopreserved in the vapor phase of liquid nitrogen. Analytical flow cytometry was used to check the purity and quantity of each magnetically sorted T cell population. From each sorted fraction, genomic DNA was isolated and quantified by UV absorbance on a Nanodrop 2000c.

Sequences were obtained from naive CD8+ T cells sorted from blood. This specimen's cell subset or site label, per the study, means: CD45RA+CCR7+. The TCR comes from a woman in her 30s in good health. Recombination linked TRBV11-3 to TRBJ2-1; matching of 5 bases hints at TRBD2 as the D gene. The nucleotides are TGTGCCAGCAGCTTTGGGCTCCTCGGGGATGAGCAGTTCTTC. It encodes CASSFGLLGDEQFF. Beyond the CDR3, the reference TRBV11-3 and TRBJ2-1 genes provide the residues; the full variable domain reads: EAGVVQSPRYKIIEKKQPVAFWCNPISGHNTLYWYLQNLGQGPELLIRYENEEAVDDSQLPKDRFSAERLKGVDSTLKIQPAELGDSAVYLCASSFGLLGDEQFFGPGTRLTVL.